The next 10 T cell receptor beta chains were all read from a single sample in a study of blood T cell repertoires in COVID-19 (dated by TCRdb to 2018 to 2021). The method was the immunoSEQ multiplex PCR assay. As stored in TCRdb, this immuneACCESS dataset retains in-frame rearrangements with V and J assigned. A fraction of the clones does not appear; measured against another copy, unresolved V genes explain less than half of the discrepancy, and the remainder lacks a known reason. The sample data list hundreds of thousands of clones, and about nine tenths of these were observed just once. The top ten constitute 1.4% of the sample. Sequencing was performed on peripheral blood. The receptors come from a young woman with active or convalescent COVID-19.

The V and J genes are TRBV29-1 and TRBJ2-1; TRBD2 matches 9 bases. Unmatched junction bases numbered 10, after V lost 6 bases and J lost 1 base. The CDR3 is 16 amino acids. Germline V lookup: CDR1 SQVTM, CDR2 ANQGSEA. CDR3 residues: CSVAGGKDRSYNEQFF. For the CDR3, the DNA is TGCAGCGTAGCGGGAGGAAAGGATAGGTCCTACAATGAGCAGTTCTTC.

V is TRBV18 and J is TRBJ1-5; possibly TRBD1 for D (6 bases). This CDR3 has 14 amino acids. V was cut by 2 bases and J by 5 bases, with 10 bases left in between. Per the germline V gene, CDR1 is KGHSH and CDR2 is LQKENI. The DNA of the CDR3 is TGTGCCAGCTCACCAGGACAGAACGATCAGCCCCAGCATTTT. It translates to CASSPGQNDQPQHF. Full variable domain (missing parts from reference TRBV18 and TRBJ1-5): NAGVMQNPRHLVRRRGQEARLRCSPMKGHSHVYWYRQLPEEGLKFMVYLQKENIIDESGMPKERFSAEFPKEGPSILRIQQVVRGDSAAYFCASSPGQNDQPQHFGDGTRLSIL.

The J gene is TRBJ1-2, the V gene TRBV15; TRBD1 matches 8 bases. This CDR3 has 18 residues. J was trimmed by 6 bases and V by 0 bases; bases with no gene match: 15. Germline CDR1 is LNHNV and CDR2 is YYDKDF (reference sequence). CDR3 coding DNA: TGTGCCACCAGCAGAGATCTATATTTGCAGGGGGCTGCTCATGGCTACACCTTC. This encodes CATSRDLYLQGAAHGYTF.

The chain uses TRBV9 and TRBJ1-2, with a tentative D call TRBD1 (6 bases). The CDR3 spans 16 residues. Between the trimmed V and J ends, which lost 4 bases and 1 base, there was a span of 17 bases. Germline V gives CDR1 SGDLS, CDR2 YYNGEE. CDR3 nucleotide sequence: TGTGCCAGCAGCCCAGAGGAACAGGGAATTAACTATGGCTACACCTTC. This translates into CASSPEEQGINYGYTF.

The chain joins TRBV30 to TRBJ1-5; D might be TRBD1 (6 bases). The germline gives CDR1 GTSNPN, CDR2 SVGIG (reference sequence). This CDR3 region has 17 residues. The V gene lost 1 base and the J gene lost 11 bases, with 27 bases spanning the gap. In nucleotides, the CDR3 is TGTGCCTGGAGTGCCGCCTGGGTGGTCGTAGGGACACAGTCCCAGCATTTT. This encodes CAWSAAWVVVGTQSQHF.

The V gene is TRBV12-3 or TRBV12-4, the J gene TRBJ1-5; D gene ambiguous. Trimming took off 1 base at V and 7 bases at J, with 8 bases between the two ends. There are 13 residues in the CDR3. CDR3 residues: CASSLGVEQPQHF. CDR3 nucleotides: TGTGCCAGCAGTTTAGGAGTCGAACAGCCCCAGCATTTT.

J is TRBJ2-7 and V is TRBV11-3; maybe TRBD2 (5 bases). The germline CDR1 and CDR2 sequences are SGHNT and YENEEA. The V end was cut by 3 bases, the J end by 3 bases, with 9 bases between. The CDR3 runs to 13 residues. The CDR3 loop is CASSLRESYEQYF. As DNA, the CDR3 is TGTGCCAGCAGCTTGAGGGAGAGCTACGAGCAGTACTTC.

V is TRBV7-8 and J is TRBJ2-7; 10 nucleotides match TRBD2. This CDR3 spans 15 amino acids. Germline assignment: CDR1 SGHVS and CDR2 FQNEAQ. V shed 8 bases, J shed 1 base, and the junction held 8 bases outside the gene matches. In nucleotides, the CDR3 is TGTGCCAGCCCCGGGGCAGCGGGAGGGTCCTACGAGCAGTACTTC. This gives the protein CASPGAAGGSYEQYF.

The chain carries TRBV2 and TRBJ2-3, with 10 bases aligning to TRBD1. The CDR3 has 15 amino acids. With 0 bases clipped from V and 4 bases from J, the junction kept 1 base outside the gene matches. Germline CDR1 reads SNHLY; CDR2 reads FYNNEI. The CDR3 DNA reads TGTGCCAGCAGTGAAGCCGGGACAGGGGCAGATACGCAGTATTTT. It codes for CASSEAGTGADTQYF. The full variable domain, its missing parts supplied by reference TRBV2 and TRBJ2-3, is EPEVTQTPSHQVTQMGQEVILRCVPISNHLYFYWYRQILGQKVEFLVSFYNNEISEKSEIFDDQFSVERPDGSNFTLKIRSTKLEDSAMYFCASSEAGTGADTQYFGPGTRLTVL.

The gene calls are TRBV6-1 and TRBJ2-5; 13 bases are a match to TRBD2. The germline gives CDR1 MNHNS, CDR2 SASEGT. The CDR3 has 18 amino acids. V gave up 2 bases and J gave up 2 bases; unmatched junction bases: 8. CDR3 loop: CASSETQTSGGTQETQYF. CDR3 bases: TGTGCCAGCAGTGAAACCCAGACTAGCGGGGGGACACAAGAGACCCAGTACTTC.